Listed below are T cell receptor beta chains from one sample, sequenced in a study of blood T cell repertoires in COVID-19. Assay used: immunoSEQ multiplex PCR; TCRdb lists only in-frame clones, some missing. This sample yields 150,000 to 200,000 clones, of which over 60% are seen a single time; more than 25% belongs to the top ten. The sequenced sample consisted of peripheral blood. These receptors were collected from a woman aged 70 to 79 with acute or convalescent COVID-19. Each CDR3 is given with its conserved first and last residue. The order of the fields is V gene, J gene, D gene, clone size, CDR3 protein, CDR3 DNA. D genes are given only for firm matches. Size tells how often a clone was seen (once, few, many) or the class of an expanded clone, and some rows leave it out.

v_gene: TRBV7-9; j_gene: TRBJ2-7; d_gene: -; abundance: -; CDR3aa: CASSSRSGASYEQYF; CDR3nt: TGTGCCAGCAGCTCGCGATCAGGGGCCTCCTACGAGCAGTACTTC
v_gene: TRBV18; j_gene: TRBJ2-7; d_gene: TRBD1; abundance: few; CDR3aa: CASSPLGTGAYEQYF; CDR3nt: TGTGCCAGCTCACCACTTGGGACAGGGGCCTACGAGCAGTACTTC
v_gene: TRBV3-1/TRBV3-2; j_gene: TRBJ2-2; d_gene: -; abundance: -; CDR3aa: CASSSLGGNTGELFF; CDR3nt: TGTGCCAGCAGCTCATTAGGAGGAAACACCGGGGAGCTGTTTTTT
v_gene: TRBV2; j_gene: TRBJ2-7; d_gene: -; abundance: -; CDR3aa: CASSESLQDNSYEQYF; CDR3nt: TGTGCCAGCAGTGAATCGCTGCAGGACAACTCCTACGAGCAGTACTTC
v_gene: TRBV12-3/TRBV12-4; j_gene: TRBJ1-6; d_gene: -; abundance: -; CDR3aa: CASTAQGLAPLHF; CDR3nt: TGTGCCAGCACTGCGCAGGGGCTGGCACCCCTCCACTTT
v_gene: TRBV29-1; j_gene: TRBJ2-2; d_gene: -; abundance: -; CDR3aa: CSVEGIGDTGELFF; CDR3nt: TGCAGCGTTGAAGGTATAGGGGACACCGGGGAGCTGTTTTTT
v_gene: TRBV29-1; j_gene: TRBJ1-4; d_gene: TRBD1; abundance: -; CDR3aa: CSARTGGNEKLFF; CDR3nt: TGCAGCGCTAGGACAGGGGGAAATGAAAAACTGTTTTTT
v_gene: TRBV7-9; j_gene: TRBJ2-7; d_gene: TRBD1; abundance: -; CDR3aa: CASSQTTGAEEQYF; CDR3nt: TGTGCCAGCAGCCAAACTACAGGGGCTGAGGAGCAGTACTTC
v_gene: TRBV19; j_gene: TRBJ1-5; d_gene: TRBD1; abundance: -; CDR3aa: CASSIYRGQGQPQHF; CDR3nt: TGTGCCAGTAGTATATATAGGGGACAGGGCCAGCCCCAGCATTTT
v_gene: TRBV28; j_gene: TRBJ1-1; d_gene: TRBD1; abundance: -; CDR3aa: CASYSTGGTEAFF; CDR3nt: TGTGCCAGCTACTCAACAGGGGGCACTGAAGCTTTCTTT
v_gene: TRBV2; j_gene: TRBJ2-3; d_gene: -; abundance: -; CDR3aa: CASSDRLARITDTQYF; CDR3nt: TGTGCCAGCAGTGATCGTCTGGCCAGGATTACAGATACGCAGTATTTT
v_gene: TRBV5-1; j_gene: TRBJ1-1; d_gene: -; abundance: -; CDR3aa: CASSRTGTEAFF; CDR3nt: TGCGCCAGCAGCCGGACTGGCACTGAAGCTTTCTTT
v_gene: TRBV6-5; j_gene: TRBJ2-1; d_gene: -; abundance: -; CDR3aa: CASSYSRSSSYNEQFF; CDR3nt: TGTGCCAGCAGTTACTCGAGGTCGAGCTCCTACAATGAGCAGTTCTTC
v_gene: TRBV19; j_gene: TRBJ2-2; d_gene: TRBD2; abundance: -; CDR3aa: CASSQRELTGELFF; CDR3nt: TGTGCCAGTAGCCAGCGGGAGCTTACCGGGGAGCTGTTTTTT
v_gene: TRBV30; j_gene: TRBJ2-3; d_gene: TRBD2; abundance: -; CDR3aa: CAWSVGRALGPPDTQYF; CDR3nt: TGTGCCTGGAGTGTGGGGAGGGCGCTGGGTCCCCCAGATACGCAGTATTTT
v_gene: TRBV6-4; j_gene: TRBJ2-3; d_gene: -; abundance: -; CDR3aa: CASTNTWEVSTDTQYF; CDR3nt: TGTGCCAGCACAAACACATGGGAGGTGAGCACAGATACGCAGTATTTT
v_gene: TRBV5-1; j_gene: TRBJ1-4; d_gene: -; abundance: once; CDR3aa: CASSGKGVANEKLFF; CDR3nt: TGCGCCAGCAGCGGGAAGGGGGTTGCTAATGAAAAACTGTTTTTT
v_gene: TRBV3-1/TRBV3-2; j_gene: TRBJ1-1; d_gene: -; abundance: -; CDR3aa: CASSRERGQAEAFF; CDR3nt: TGTGCCAGCAGCCGAGAACGCGGACAAGCTGAAGCTTTCTTT
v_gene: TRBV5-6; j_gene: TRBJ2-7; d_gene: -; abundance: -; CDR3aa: CASSLATYEQYF; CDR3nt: TGTGCCAGCAGCTTGGCCACCTACGAGCAGTACTTC
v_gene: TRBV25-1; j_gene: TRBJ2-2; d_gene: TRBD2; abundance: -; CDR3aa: CAAKHSGGTGELFF; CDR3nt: TGTGCCGCAAAGCATTCGGGGGGAACCGGGGAGCTGTTTTTT
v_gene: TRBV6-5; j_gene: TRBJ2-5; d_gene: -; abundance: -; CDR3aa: CASSRGMTQETQYF; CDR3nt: TGTGCCAGCTCAAGGGGCATGACCCAAGAGACCCAGTACTTC
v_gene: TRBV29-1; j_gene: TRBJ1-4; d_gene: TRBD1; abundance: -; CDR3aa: CSVEGTGGEKLFF; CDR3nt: TGCAGCGTTGAGGGGACAGGGGGGGAAAAACTGTTTTTT
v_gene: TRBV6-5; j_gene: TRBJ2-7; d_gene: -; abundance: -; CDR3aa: CASERTYEQYF; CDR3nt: TGTGCCAGCGAGCGAACCTACGAGCAGTACTTC
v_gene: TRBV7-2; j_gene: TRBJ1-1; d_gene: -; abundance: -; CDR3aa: CASSLLGRGNTEAFF; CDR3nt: TGTGCCAGCAGCTTGCTTGGAAGGGGAAACACTGAAGCTTTCTTT
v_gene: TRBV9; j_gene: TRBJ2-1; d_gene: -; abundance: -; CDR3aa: CASSVVSGNQYSYNEQFF; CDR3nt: TGTGCCAGCAGCGTAGTTAGCGGAAACCAATATTCCTACAATGAGCAGTTCTTC
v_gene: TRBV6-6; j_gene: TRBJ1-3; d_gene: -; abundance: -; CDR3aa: CASNAQVTSGNTIYF; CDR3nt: TGTGCCAGCAACGCCCAGGTCACATCTGGAAACACCATATATTTT
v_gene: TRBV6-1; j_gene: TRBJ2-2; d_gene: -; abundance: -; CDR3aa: CASSEARYTGELFF; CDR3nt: TGTGCCAGCAGTGAAGCGCGGTACACCGGGGAGCTGTTTTTT
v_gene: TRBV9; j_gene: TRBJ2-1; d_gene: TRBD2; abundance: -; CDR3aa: CASSVGAGASGRYLYNEQFF; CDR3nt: TGTGCCAGCAGCGTAGGGGCCGGGGCTAGCGGGAGATATCTTTACAATGAGCAGTTCTTC
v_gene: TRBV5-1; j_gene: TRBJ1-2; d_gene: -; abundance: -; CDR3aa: CASSSDGGAYGYTF; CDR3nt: TGCGCCAGCAGTTCAGACGGGGGGGCCTATGGCTACACCTTC
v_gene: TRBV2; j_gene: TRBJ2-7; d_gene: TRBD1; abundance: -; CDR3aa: CASGGTGYSYEQYF; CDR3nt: TGTGCCAGCGGGGGGACAGGGTACTCCTACGAGCAGTACTTC
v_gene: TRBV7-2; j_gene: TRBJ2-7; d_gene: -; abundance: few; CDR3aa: CASSPDRYSYEQYF; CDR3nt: TGTGCCAGCAGCCCCGACAGGTACTCCTACGAGCAGTACTTC
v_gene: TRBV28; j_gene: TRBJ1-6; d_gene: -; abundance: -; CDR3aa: CARLDRGDSPLHF; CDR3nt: TGTGCCAGGCTGGACAGAGGGGATTCACCCCTCCACTTT
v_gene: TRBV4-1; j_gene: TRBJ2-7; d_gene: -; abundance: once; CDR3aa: CASSQEPNSYEQYF; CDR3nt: TGCGCCAGCAGCCAAGAACCGAACAGCTACGAGCAGTACTTC
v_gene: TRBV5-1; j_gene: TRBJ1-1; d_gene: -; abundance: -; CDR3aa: CASSPQSTRVSDTEAFF; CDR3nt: TGCGCCAGCAGCCCACAATCGACCCGGGTCTCGGACACTGAAGCTTTCTTT
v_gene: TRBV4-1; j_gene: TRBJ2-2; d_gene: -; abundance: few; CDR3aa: CASSQAGLSKGPNTGELFF; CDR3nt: TGCGCCAGCAGCCAAGCGGGACTCTCAAAGGGGCCTAACACCGGGGAGCTGTTTTTT
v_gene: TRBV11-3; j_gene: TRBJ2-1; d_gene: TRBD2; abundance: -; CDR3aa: CASSPGLAGSNEQFF; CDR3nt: TGTGCCAGCAGCCCAGGACTAGCGGGGTCCAATGAGCAGTTCTTC
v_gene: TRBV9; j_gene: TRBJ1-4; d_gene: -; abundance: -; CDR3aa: CASSVGWGGFPRELFF; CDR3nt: TGTGCCAGCAGCGTAGGTTGGGGCGGCTTTCCTAGGGAACTGTTTTTT
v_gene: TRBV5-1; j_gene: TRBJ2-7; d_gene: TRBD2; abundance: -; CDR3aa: CASSQTGLAGGPIFREQYF; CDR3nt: TGCGCCAGCAGCCAGACGGGACTAGCGGGAGGGCCCATCTTTCGCGAGCAGTACTTC
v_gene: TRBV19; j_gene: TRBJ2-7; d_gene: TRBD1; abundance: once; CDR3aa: CASSMFARTGVHEQYF; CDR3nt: TGTGCCAGTAGTATGTTCGCTCGGACAGGGGTCCACGAGCAGTACTTC
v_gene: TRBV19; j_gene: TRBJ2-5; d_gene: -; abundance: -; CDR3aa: CASSIMGQPMETQYF; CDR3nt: TGTGCCAGTAGTATTATGGGGCAGCCAATGGAGACCCAGTACTTC
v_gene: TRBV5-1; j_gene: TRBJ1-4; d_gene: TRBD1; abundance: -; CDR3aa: CASSLGQVINEKLFF; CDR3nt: TGCGCCAGCAGCCTAGGACAGGTTATTAATGAAAAACTGTTTTTT
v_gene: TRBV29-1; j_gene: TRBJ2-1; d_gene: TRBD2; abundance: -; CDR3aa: CSVEVLAGGPNEQFF; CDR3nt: TGCAGCGTTGAAGTGTTAGCGGGAGGGCCAAATGAGCAGTTCTTC
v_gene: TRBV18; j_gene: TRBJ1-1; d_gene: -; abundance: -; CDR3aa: CASSQNVRSTEAFF; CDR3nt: TGTGCCAGCTCACAAAACGTAAGGAGCACTGAAGCTTTCTTT
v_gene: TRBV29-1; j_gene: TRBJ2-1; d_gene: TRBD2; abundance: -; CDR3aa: CSVRGAGGPNEQFF; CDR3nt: TGCAGCGTGAGGGGAGCGGGAGGGCCCAATGAGCAGTTCTTC
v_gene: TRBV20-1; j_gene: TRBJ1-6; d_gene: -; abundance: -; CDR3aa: CSASLGALHF; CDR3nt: TGCAGTGCTTCCTTAGGGGCCCTCCACTTT
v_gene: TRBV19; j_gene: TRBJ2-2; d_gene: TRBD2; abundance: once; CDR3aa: CASSHTSGRGAGELFF; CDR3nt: TGTGCCAGTAGTCATACTAGCGGGAGGGGGGCCGGGGAGCTGTTTTTT
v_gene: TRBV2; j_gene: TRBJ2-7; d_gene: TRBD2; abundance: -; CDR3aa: CASRSQREGQIEQYF; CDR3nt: TGTGCCAGCAGATCCCAACGGGAGGGCCAAATCGAGCAGTACTTC
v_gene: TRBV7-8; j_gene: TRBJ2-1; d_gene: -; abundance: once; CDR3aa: CASSLRSHNEQFF; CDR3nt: TGTGCCAGCAGCTTACGGAGCCACAATGAGCAGTTCTTC
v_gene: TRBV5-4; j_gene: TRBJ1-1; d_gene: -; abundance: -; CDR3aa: CASSLDRGVYTEAFF; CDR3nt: TGTGCCAGCAGCTTGGATCGCGGGGTTTACACTGAAGCTTTCTTT
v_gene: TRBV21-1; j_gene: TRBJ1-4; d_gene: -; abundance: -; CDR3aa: CASSKGGPLNEKLFF; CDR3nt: TGTGCCAGCAGCAAGGGGGGTCCTCTTAATGAAAAACTGTTTTTT
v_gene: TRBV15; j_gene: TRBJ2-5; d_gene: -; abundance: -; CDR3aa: CATSRDTATQYF; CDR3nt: TGTGCCACCAGCAGAGATACAGCGACCCAGTACTTC
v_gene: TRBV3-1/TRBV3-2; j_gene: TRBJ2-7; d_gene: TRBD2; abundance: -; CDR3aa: CASSQGTSGYEQYF; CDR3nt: TGTGCCAGCAGCCAAGGGACTAGCGGTTACGAGCAGTACTTC
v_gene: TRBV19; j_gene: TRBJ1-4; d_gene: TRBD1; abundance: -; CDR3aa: CASSRDRGQREKLFF; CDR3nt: TGTGCCAGTAGTAGGGACAGGGGGCAACGAGAAAAACTGTTTTTT
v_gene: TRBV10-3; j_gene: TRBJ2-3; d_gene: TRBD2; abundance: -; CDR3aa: CAISESGGGTDTQYF; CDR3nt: TGTGCCATCAGTGAGTCGGGGGGAGGGACAGATACGCAGTATTTT
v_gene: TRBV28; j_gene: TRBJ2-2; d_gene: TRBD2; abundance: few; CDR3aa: CASSFSSGRAGELFF; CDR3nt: TGTGCCAGCAGTTTCTCTAGCGGGAGGGCCGGGGAGCTGTTTTTT